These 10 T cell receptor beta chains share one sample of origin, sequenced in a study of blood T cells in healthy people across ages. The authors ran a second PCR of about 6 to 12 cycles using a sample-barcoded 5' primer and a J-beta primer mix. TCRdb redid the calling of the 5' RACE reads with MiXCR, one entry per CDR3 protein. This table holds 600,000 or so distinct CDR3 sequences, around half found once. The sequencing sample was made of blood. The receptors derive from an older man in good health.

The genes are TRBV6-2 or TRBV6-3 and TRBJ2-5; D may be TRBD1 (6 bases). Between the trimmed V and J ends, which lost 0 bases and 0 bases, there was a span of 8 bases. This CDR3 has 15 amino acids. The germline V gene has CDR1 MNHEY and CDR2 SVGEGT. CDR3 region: CASSYSTGDQETQYF. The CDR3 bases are TGTGCCAGCAGTTACTCGACAGGCGACCAAGAGACCCAGTACTTC.

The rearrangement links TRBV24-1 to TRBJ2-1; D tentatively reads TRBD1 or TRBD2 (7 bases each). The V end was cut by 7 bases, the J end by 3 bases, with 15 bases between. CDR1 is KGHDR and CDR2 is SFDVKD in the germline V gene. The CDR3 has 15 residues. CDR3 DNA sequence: TGTGCCACCAGGGGGGAGGGGGCTTACTACAATGAGCAGTTCTTC. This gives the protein CATRGEGAYYNEQFF.

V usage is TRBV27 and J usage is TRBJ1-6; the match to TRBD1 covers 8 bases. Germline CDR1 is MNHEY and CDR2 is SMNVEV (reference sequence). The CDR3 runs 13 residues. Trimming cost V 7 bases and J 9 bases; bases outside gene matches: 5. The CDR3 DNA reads TGTGCCAGCACCCGGGACAGGTTTTCACCCCTCCACTTT. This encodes CASTRDRFSPLHF.

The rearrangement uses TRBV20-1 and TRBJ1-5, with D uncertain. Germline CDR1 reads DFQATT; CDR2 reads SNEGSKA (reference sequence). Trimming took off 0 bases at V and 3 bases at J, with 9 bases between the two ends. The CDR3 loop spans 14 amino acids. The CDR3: CSAREASINQPQHF. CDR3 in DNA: TGCAGTGCTAGAGAGGCCAGTATCAATCAGCCCCAGCATTTT.

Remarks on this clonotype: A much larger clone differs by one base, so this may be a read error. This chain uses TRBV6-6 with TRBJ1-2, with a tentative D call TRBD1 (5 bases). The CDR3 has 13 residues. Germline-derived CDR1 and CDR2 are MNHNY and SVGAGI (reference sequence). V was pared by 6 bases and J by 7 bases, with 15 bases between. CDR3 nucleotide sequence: TGTGCCAGCAGACCGCAGACAGACTCTGGCTACACCTTC. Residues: CASRPQTDSGYTF.

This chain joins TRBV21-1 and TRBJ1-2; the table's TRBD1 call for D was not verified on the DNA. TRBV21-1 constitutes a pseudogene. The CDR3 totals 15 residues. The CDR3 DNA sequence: TGTGCCAGCACTCGGGATAGGGTATCTAACTATGGCTACACCTTC. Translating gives CASTRDRVSNYGYTF.

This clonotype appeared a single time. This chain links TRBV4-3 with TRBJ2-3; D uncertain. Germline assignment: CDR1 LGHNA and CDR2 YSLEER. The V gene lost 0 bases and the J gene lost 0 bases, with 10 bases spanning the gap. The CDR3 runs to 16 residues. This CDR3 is CASSQDLSYSTDTQYF. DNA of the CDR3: TGCGCCAGCAGCCAAGACTTGTCTTATAGCACAGATACGCAGTATTTT.

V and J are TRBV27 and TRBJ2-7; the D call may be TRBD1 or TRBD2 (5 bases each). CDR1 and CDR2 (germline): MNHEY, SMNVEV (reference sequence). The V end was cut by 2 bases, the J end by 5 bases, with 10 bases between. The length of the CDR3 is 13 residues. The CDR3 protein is CASSLLGTDEQYF. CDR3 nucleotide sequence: TGTGCCAGCAGTTTACTGGGGACCGACGAGCAGTACTTC.

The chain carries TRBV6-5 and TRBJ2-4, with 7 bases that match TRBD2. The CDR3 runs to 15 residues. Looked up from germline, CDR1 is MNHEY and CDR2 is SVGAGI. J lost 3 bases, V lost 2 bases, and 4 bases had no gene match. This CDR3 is CASSYSGTSKNIQYF. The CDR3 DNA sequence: TGTGCCAGCAGTTACAGCGGGACCAGCAAAAACATTCAGTACTTC.

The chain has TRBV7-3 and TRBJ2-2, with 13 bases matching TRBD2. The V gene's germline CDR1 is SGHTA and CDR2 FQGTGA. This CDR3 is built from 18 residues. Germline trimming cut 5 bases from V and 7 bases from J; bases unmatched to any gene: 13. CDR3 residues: CASSNPGLAGMDRGELFF. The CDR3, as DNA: TGTGCCAGCAGCAATCCGGGACTAGCGGGAATGGATCGCGGGGAGCTGTTTTTT.